What follows are 23 T cell receptor beta chains derived from one specimen sequenced in a study of post-analysis software for immune sequencing data (dated by TCRdb to between 2014 and 2016). The paper as a whole reports these results and caveats: Patients showed significantly higher frequencies than controls for several TRBV segments, among them TRBV5-6, TRBV5-1 and TRBV20-1.

Receptors were amplified or captured by PCR. Sequenced using an Illumina HiSeq 2500. To reduce PCR and sequencing biases, unique molecular identifiers were incorporated into the TCR beta cDNA libraries. TCRdb redid the processing of the public reads, applying fastp at Q25 and MiXCR, and retained in-frame beta chains. Rows matching on CDR3 protein sequence are summarized as one entry with the most common DNA and genes. A total of hundreds of thousands of distinct CDR3 sequences appear in this sample, roughly 35% of them only once. The ten top clones hold around 15% of the sample. The antigens these receptors bind are not known. Sequenced material: blood. The receptors come from a girl aged 10 to 17 with multiple sclerosis.

The V and J genes are TRBV7-2 and TRBJ1-2, with 10 bases fitting TRBD1. V shed 7 bases, J shed 0 bases, and the junction held 11 bases outside the gene matches. The V gene's germline CDR1 is SGHTA and CDR2 FQGNSA. The CDR3 has 17 amino acids. The CDR3 sequence: CASTSGQGKTANYGYTF. The CDR3 nucleotides are TGTGCCAGCACCTCGGGACAGGGGAAGACAGCTAACTATGGCTACACCTTC.

The rearrangement uses TRBV7-9 and TRBJ2-7; 9 positions match TRBD2. Germline trimming cut 3 bases from V and 5 bases from J; bases unmatched to any gene: 5. Germline loops: CDR1 SEHNR, CDR2 FQNEAQ (reference sequence). This CDR3 comprises 14 residues. The CDR3 coding sequence is TGTGCCAGCAGCTTGGGCGGGGGGGCTGACGAGCAGTACTTC. Residues: CASSLGGGADEQYF.

V is TRBV7-3 and J is TRBJ2-7; TRBD1 might be the D (5 bases). CDR3 length: 15 amino acids. CDR1 and CDR2 from the germline V gene are SGHTA and FQGTGA. Trimming stripped 1 base from V and 4 bases from J, with 14 bases between. CDR3: CASSLNGPGAYEQYF. Here the CDR3 DNA reads TGTGCCAGCAGCTTAAACGGACCTGGGGCATACGAGCAGTACTTC. The variable domain in full, completed from reference TRBV7-3 and TRBJ2-7, reads GAGVSQTPSNKVTEKGKYVELRCDPISGHTALYWYRQSLGQGPEFLIYFQGTGAADDSGLPNDRFFAVRPEGSVSTLKIQRTERGDSAVYLCASSLNGPGAYEQYFGPGTRLTVT.

Many counts were recorded for this clonotype. The rearrangement joins TRBV6-2 or TRBV6-3 to TRBJ2-4, with D unresolved. The CDR3 length is 15 residues. Germline CDR1 and CDR2: MNHEY and SVGEGT. V was clipped by 5 bases and J by 4 bases, with 15 bases between them. For the CDR3, the DNA is TGTGCCAGCAGTCCCCTCCAGGACCCTAAAAACATTCAGTACTTC. This codes for CASSPLQDPKNIQYF.

The genes are TRBV25-1 and TRBJ2-3; possible D gene TRBD2, 7 bases. The CDR3 has 14 residues. V was pared by 3 bases and J by 3 bases, with 10 bases between. Germline V gene data show CDR1 as MGHDK and CDR2 as SYGVNS. The DNA of the CDR3 is TGTGCCAGCAGTGAGGGGGGGCCTACAGATACGCAGTATTTT. This codes for CASSEGGPTDTQYF.

Only a few counts were recorded for this clonotype. This chain connects TRBV7-2 to TRBJ2-3; D may match TRBD1 or TRBD2 (5 bases each). The CDR3 totals 13 residues. The V gene's germline CDR1 is SGHTA and CDR2 FQGNSA. With 4 bases removed from V and 8 bases from J, the gap between germline ends came to 13 bases. CDR3 protein: CASSYWGIFTQYF. CDR3 in DNA: TGTGCCAGCAGCTATTGGGGGATCTTTACGCAGTATTTT. Combining the CDR3 with reference TRBV7-2 and TRBJ2-3 gives the whole variable domain GAGVSQSPSNKVTEKGKDVELRCDPISGHTALYWYRQSLGQGLEFLIYFQGNSAPDKSGLPSDRFSAERTGGSVSTLTIQRTQQEDSAVYLCASSYWGIFTQYFGPGTRLTVL.

This chain connects TRBV7-2 to TRBJ1-2; D ambiguous. V shed 5 bases and J shed 4 bases, with 14 bases lying between them. The CDR3 has 14 residues. The germline V gene has CDR1 SGHTA and CDR2 FQGNSA. The CDR3 nucleotides read TGTGCCAGCAGCCCCTGGATGGAACTCTATGGCTACACCTTC. This encodes CASSPWMELYGYTF.

The CDR3 region has the DNA TGTGCTAGTGGTTTGGGACAGGCCTTCGCCATTCAGTACTTC. Translating it yields CASGLGQAFAIQYF. The J gene is TRBJ2-7, the V gene TRBV12-5; maybe TRBD1 (6 bases). The J call may be incorrect, as the DNA end agrees better with TRBJ2-4. Germline V gives CDR1 LGHNT, CDR2 FRNRAP. The CDR3 runs 14 residues.

The chain recombines TRBV7-2 with TRBJ2-5; D uncertain. Trimming stripped 5 bases from V and 2 bases from J, with 6 bases between. CDR1 is SGHTA and CDR2 is FQGNSA in the germline V gene. The CDR3 totals 12 residues. The CDR3 DNA sequence: TGTGCCAGCAGCACTCCTCAAGAGACCCAGTACTTC. It encodes CASSTPQETQYF.

The J gene is TRBJ2-1, the V gene TRBV28, with a possible D match to TRBD2 (5 bases). CDR3 length: 14 amino acids. Germline CDR1 is MDHEN and CDR2 is SYDVKM. Trimming shortened V by 5 bases and J by 6 bases, and 14 bases separated the two germline ends. The CDR3: CASSDPGSRNEQFF. The CDR3 DNA reads TGTGCCAGCAGTGACCCGGGATCTCGCAATGAGCAGTTCTTC. Full variable domain (rest looked up from reference TRBV28 and TRBJ2-1): DVKVTQSSRYLVKRTGEKVFLECVQDMDHENMFWYRQDPGLGLRLIYFSYDVKMKEKGDIPEGYSVSREKKERFSLILESASTNQTSMYLCASSDPGSRNEQFFGPGTRLTVL.

In its sample, this clonotype was seen a few times. The rearrangement links TRBV12-3 or TRBV12-4 to TRBJ2-1; 8 bases are shared with TRBD1. The CDR3 sequence is 14 residues long. The V gene end was trimmed by 3 bases and the J gene end by 7 bases; junction bases not matched to a gene: 5. The CDR3 region has the DNA TGTGCCAGCAGTTTGACAGGGGTTTGGAATGAGCAGTTCTTC. It translates to CASSLTGVWNEQFF.

V and J are TRBV3-1 and TRBJ2-7, with 8 bases fitting TRBD2. The V and J ends lost 2 bases and 6 bases, in that order; junction bases with no gene match: 9. Germline lookup yields CDR1 LGHDT and CDR2 YNNKEL (reference sequence). The CDR3 is 15 amino acids. The CDR3 reads CASSQYSGVPSEQYF. The CDR3 bases are TGTGCCAGCAGCCAATATAGCGGGGTCCCGAGCGAGCAGTACTTC.

The chain uses TRBV12-3 or TRBV12-4 and TRBJ1-4; TRBD1 agrees at 8 bases. V was pared by 8 bases and J by 8 bases, with 10 bases of the junction left unmatched. This CDR3 contains 14 residues. For the CDR3, the DNA is TGTGCCAGCCGCCAGGGGGCTAGGTGGGAAAAACTGTTTTTT. It translates to CASRQGARWEKLFF.

The chain links TRBV20-1 to TRBJ1-1; a weak D match, TRBD1 (5 bases). Germline V CDR1 and CDR2: DFQATT, SNEGSKA (reference sequence). The V end was cut by 5 bases, the J end by 8 bases, with 15 bases between. The CDR3 covers 12 residues. CDR3: CSAAPFGDEAFF. CDR3 in DNA: TGCAGTGCTGCACCATTCGGGGACGAAGCTTTCTTT.

As concerns this clonotype: A much larger clone differs by one base, so this may be a read error. The rearrangement uses TRBV5-1 and TRBJ2-1; tentative D call: TRBD2 (6 bases). The CDR3 is 16 residues long. Germline V CDR1 and CDR2: SGHRS, YFSETQ. As DNA, the CDR3 is TGCGTCAGCAGCTTAAAAGTGGGACTGGACAACAATGAGCAGTTCTTC. Amino acid sequence: CVSSLKVGLDNNEQFF.

This clonotype was observed at least ten times. This rearrangement joins TRBV20-1 to TRBJ2-1, with D perhaps matching TRBD2 (5 bases). This CDR3 contains 16 residues. The V end lost 0 bases, the J end lost 4 bases, and 16 bases lay between the germline ends. Germline V gene sequence: CDR1 DFQATT, CDR2 SNEGSKA (reference sequence). The CDR3 protein is CSARDRERYVYNEQFF. DNA of the CDR3: TGCAGTGCTAGAGATCGGGAACGTTATGTTTACAATGAGCAGTTCTTC.

This clonotype occurred many times. The CDR3 DNA is TGCAGCGTTGGGACAGCAACTTATGGCTACACCTTC. Its translation is CSVGTATYGYTF. The chain is built from TRBV29-1 and TRBJ1-2; tentatively, D is TRBD1 (6 bases). Germline V gene lookup returns CDR1 SQVTM and CDR2 ANQGSEA. The germline V and J ends were trimmed by 4 bases and 5 bases, with 11 bases remaining between them. This CDR3 spans 12 amino acids.

The rearrangement joins TRBV10-3 to TRBJ1-1, with a possible D match to TRBD1 (6 bases). The CDR3 is made up of 13 amino acids. Trimming shortened V by 7 bases and J by 0 bases, and 9 bases separated the two germline ends. Per germline, CDR1 ENHRY and CDR2 SYGVKD. The CDR3 nucleotides are TGTGCCATCAATGGACAGTTGAACACTGAAGCTTTCTTT. The encoded protein is CAINGQLNTEAFF.

In this sample, this clonotype turned up a few times. The gene calls are TRBV4-1 and TRBJ2-5; the D gene is possibly TRBD1 (6 bases). Between the trimmed V and J ends, which lost 0 bases and 4 bases, there was a span of 12 bases. Germline V gene lookup returns CDR1 MGHRA and CDR2 YSYEKL. The CDR3 length is 15 residues. CDR3 bases: TGCGCCAGCAGCCAAGATGGTCAGGGGAGAGAGACCCAGTACTTC. Translation gives CASSQDGQGRETQYF.

This clonotype came up a few times. V usage is TRBV7-9 and J usage is TRBJ2-3; possible D gene TRBD1, 5 bases. This CDR3 contains 15 residues. V lost 6 bases and J 0 bases, leaving 13 bases between the germline ends. CDR1 and CDR2 from the germline V gene are SEHNR and FQNEAQ (reference sequence). The CDR3 coding sequence is TGTGCCAGCAGGGGTGGGGCAGGTAGCACAGATACGCAGTATTTT. This codes for CASRGGAGSTDTQYF. Supplemented by reference TRBV7-9 and TRBJ2-3, the full variable domain reads DTGVSQNPRHKITKRGQNVTFRCDPISEHNRLYWYRQTLGQGPEFLTYFQNEAQLEKSRLLSDRFSAERPKGSFSTLEIQRTEQGDSAMYLCASRGGAGSTDTQYFGPGTRLTVL.

The chain employs TRBV29-1 and TRBJ2-5; D is possibly TRBD2 (5 bases). CDR3 length: 13 amino acids. Between the trimmed V and J ends, which lost 4 bases and 5 bases, there was a span of 14 bases. Germline CDR1 reads SQVTM; CDR2 reads ANQGSEA. The DNA of the CDR3 is TGCAGCGTTGGGAGAGGGCTAAGGGAGACCCAGTACTTC. This codes for CSVGRGLRETQYF.

To note about this clonotype: This may be a read error, as it is one base from a much larger clone. This chain uses TRBV29-1 with TRBJ2-7, with D perhaps TRBD1 (5 bases). Germline V CDR1 and CDR2: SQVTM, ANQGSEA. V gave up 6 bases and J gave up 4 bases, with 16 bases separating them. There are 13 residues in the CDR3. The CDR3 region is CSVPGNRFYEQYF. The CDR3 region has the DNA TGCAGCGTCCCAGGGAACCGGTTTTACGAGCAGTACTTC.

The chain is built from TRBV5-1 and TRBJ2-7; the match to TRBD1 covers 7 bases. V lost 4 bases to trimming and J lost 2 bases; unmatched junction nucleotides: 6. Germline CDR1 SGHRS, CDR2 YFSETQ. The CDR3 has 14 amino acids. CDR3: CASSLRGRTYEQYF. CDR3 nucleotides: TGCGCCAGCAGCCTGAGGGGGCGAACCTACGAGCAGTACTTC.